A single sample is the source of the 9 T cell receptor beta chains below, sequenced in a study of T cell responses to AZD1222 COVID-19 vaccine (dated by TCRdb to about 2021). Sample time point, as interpreted from the label and publication: baseline before first vaccination. According to the study, the label for this sample's treatment or condition signals: meningococcal conjugate vaccine given as trial control. Library preparation was by the immunoSEQ multiplex PCR assay. TCRdb obtained this table from immuneACCESS and retained in-frame rearrangements with V and J assigned. These tables miss some clones; where compared with another copy, unresolved V genes account for less than half of the shortfall, and the remainder is unexplained. This sample lists some 110,000 clones; 75% to 90% were detected once. The ten largest make up 3.5% to 5% of the sample. The sample in question was peripheral blood, obtained on day 0 of MenACWY control vaccination. Receptors were obtained from an adult in good health.

The chain employs TRBV15 and TRBJ2-3; no clear D. The V gene lost 0 bases and the J gene lost 5 bases, with 3 bases spanning the gap. CDR1 LNHNV and CDR2 YYDKDF come from the germline V gene (reference sequence). CDR3 length: 12 residues. As DNA, the CDR3 is TGTGCCACCAGCAGAGATCGAGATACGCAGTATTTT. Translation: CATSRDRDTQYF. The complete variable domain, with remaining parts taken from reference TRBV15 and TRBJ2-3, reads DAMVIQNPRYQVTQFGKPVTLSCSQTLNHNVMYWYQQKSSQAPKLLFHYYDKDFNNEADTPDNFQSRRPNTSFCFLDIRSPGLGDTAMYLCATSRDRDTQYFGPGTRLTVL.

The chain is built from TRBV19 and TRBJ1-3, with D perhaps TRBD1 (5 bases). The germline V and J ends were trimmed by 6 bases and 1 base, with 19 bases remaining between them. The CDR3 has 17 residues. CDR1 LNHDA and CDR2 SQIVND come from the germline V gene (reference sequence). The CDR3 region is CASRRGSYRDSGNTIYF. The CDR3 nucleotides read TGTGCCAGTAGAAGGGGCAGCTACCGCGATTCTGGAAACACCATATATTTT.

The genes are TRBV6-2 or TRBV6-3 and TRBJ1-2; D is uncertain. The germline V gene encodes CDR1 MNHEY and CDR2 SVGEGT. Trimming shortened V by 4 bases and J by 2 bases, and 11 bases separated the two germline ends. The CDR3 is made up of 14 amino acids. The CDR3 nucleotides read TGTGCCAGCAGTTCCGGGATTACGAACTATGGCTACACCTTC. Amino acid sequence: CASSSGITNYGYTF.

J is TRBJ2-3 and V is TRBV4-3; the D gene could be TRBD1 or TRBD2 (5 bases each). V gave up 0 bases and J gave up 6 bases, with 19 bases separating them. The CDR3 loop spans 17 amino acids. From germline, CDR1 is LGHNA and CDR2 YSLEER. The chain's CDR3 is CASSQEVEGFPGDTQYF. In DNA, the CDR3 is TGCGCCAGCAGCCAAGAAGTCGAGGGGTTCCCCGGGGATACGCAGTATTTT.

The V and J genes are TRBV4-3 and TRBJ2-5; 9 bases are a match to TRBD2. The germline CDR1 and CDR2 sequences are LGHNA and YSLEER. After removal of 2 bases from V and 2 bases from J, the junction contained 3 bases not matched to a gene. The CDR3 runs to 15 residues. The CDR3 protein is CASSQWAGGQETQYF. CDR3 DNA sequence: TGCGCCAGCAGCCAATGGGCGGGGGGGCAAGAGACCCAGTACTTC.

This sequence joins TRBV6-5 and TRBJ1-2; perhaps TRBD1 as D (5 bases). The CDR3 consists of 13 residues. CDR1 and CDR2 from the germline V gene are MNHEY and SVGAGI. V lost 6 bases and J 5 bases, leaving 13 bases between the germline ends. Here the CDR3 reads CASSSGIWYGYTF. CDR3 DNA: TGTGCCAGCAGCTCAGGGATTTGGTATGGCTACACCTTC.

This sequence joins TRBV5-8 and TRBJ1-2; D unresolved. Looked up from germline, CDR1 is SGHTS and CDR2 is YDEGEE. There are 15 residues in the CDR3. V shed 4 bases and J shed 3 bases, with 16 bases lying between them. CDR3 amino acids: CASSLRFGRDYGYTF. CDR3 nucleotide sequence: TGTGCCAGCAGCCTCCGCTTTGGGCGGGACTATGGCTACACCTTC.

The chain carries TRBV3-1 (or the pseudogene TRBV3-2) and TRBJ2-2; D is possibly TRBD2 (6 bases). This CDR3 contains 15 residues. V dropped 6 bases and J dropped 4 bases, with 15 bases sitting between them. The germline CDR1 and CDR2 sequences are LGHDT and YNNKEL (reference sequence). The CDR3 DNA reads TGTGCCAGCAGACGGCGGGACTCCGCCACCGGGGAGCTGTTTTTT. This encodes CASRRRDSATGELFF.

This clone was counted between two and nine times. The CDR3 is CASSPTGTGVYEQYF. In nucleotides, the CDR3 is TGTGCCAGCAGCCCGACCGGGACAGGAGTTTACGAGCAGTACTTC. This sequence joins TRBV7-2 and TRBJ2-7; 8 nucleotides line up with TRBD1. The V gene's germline CDR1 is SGHTA and CDR2 FQGNSA. The CDR3 covers 15 residues. V was pared by 5 bases and J by 4 bases, with 10 bases of the junction left unmatched. The variable domain in full, with the rest retrieved from reference TRBV7-2 and TRBJ2-7, is GAGVSQSPSNKVTEKGKDVELRCDPISGHTALYWYRQSLGQGLEFLIYFQGNSAPDKSGLPSDRFSAERTGGSVSTLTIQRTQQEDSAVYLCASSPTGTGVYEQYFGPGTRLTVT.